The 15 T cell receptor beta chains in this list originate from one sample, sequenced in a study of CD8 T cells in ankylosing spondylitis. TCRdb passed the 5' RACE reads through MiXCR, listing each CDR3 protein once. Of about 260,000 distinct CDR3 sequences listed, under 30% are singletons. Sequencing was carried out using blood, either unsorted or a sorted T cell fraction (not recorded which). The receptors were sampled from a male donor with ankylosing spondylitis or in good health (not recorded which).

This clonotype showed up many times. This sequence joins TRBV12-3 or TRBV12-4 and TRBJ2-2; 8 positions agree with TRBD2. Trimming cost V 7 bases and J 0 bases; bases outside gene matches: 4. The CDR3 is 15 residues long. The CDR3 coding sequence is TGTGCCAGCACCCGGGGGGGGACGAACACCGGGGAGCTGTTTTTT. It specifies CASTRGGTNTGELFF.

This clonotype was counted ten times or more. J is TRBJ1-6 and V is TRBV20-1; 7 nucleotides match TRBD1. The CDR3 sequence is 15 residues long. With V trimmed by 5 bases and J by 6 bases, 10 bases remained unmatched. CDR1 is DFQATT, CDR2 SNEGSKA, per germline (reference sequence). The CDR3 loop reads CSAGSGTASNSPLHF. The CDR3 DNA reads TGCAGTGCTGGATCAGGGACAGCAAGTAATTCACCCCTCCACTTT.

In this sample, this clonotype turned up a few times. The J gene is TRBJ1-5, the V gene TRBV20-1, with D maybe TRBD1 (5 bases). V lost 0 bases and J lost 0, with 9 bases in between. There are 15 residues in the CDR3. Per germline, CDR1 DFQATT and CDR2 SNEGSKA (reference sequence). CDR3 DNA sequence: TGCAGTGCTAGAGAGGTCAGGGATAGCAATCAGCCCCAGCATTTT. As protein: CSAREVRDSNQPQHF.

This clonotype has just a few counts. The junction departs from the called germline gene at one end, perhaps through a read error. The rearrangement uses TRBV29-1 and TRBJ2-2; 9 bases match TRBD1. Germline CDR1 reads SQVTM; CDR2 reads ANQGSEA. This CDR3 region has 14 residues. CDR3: CSVGGTGNAGELFF. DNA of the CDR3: TGCAGCGTCGGCGGGACAGGGAACGCCGGGGAGCTGTTTTTT.

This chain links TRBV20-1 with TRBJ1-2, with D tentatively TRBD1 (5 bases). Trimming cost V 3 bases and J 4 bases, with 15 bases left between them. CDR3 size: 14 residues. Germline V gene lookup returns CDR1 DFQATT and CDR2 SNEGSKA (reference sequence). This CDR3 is CSASSTGVGYGYTF. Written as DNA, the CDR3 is TGCAGTGCTAGTAGCACAGGCGTGGGCTATGGCTACACCTTC.

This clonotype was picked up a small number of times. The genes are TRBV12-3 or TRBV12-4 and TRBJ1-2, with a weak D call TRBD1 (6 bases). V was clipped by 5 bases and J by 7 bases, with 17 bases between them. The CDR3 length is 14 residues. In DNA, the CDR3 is TGTGCCAGCAGTCCTTGGACAGATCCGGGTGGCTACACCTTC. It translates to CASSPWTDPGGYTF.

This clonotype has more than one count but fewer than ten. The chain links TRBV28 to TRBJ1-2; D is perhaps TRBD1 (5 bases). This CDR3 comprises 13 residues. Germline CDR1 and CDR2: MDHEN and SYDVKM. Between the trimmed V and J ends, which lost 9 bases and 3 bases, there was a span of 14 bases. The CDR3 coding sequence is TGTGCCAGTATATCGGGGCTCGACTATGGCTACACCTTC. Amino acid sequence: CASISGLDYGYTF.

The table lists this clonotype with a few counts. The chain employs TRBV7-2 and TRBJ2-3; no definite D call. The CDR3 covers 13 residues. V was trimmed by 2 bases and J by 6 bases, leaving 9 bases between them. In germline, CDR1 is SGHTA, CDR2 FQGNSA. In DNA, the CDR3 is TGTGCCAGCAGCTTAAGCAGGAAGGATACGCAGTATTTT. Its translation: CASSLSRKDTQYF.

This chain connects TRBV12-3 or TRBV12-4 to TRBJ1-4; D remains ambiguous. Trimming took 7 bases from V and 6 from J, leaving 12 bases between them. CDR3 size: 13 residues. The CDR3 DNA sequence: TGTGCCAGCACCGCATACTCCGATGAAAAACTGTTTTTT. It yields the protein CASTAYSDEKLFF.

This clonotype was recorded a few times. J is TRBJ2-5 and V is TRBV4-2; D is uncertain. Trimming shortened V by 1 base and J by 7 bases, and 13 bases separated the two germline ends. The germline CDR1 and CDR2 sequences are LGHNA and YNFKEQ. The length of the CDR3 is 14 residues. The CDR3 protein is CASSQVPQDRTQYF. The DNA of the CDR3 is TGTGCCAGCAGCCAAGTCCCCCAAGACCGGACCCAGTACTTC.

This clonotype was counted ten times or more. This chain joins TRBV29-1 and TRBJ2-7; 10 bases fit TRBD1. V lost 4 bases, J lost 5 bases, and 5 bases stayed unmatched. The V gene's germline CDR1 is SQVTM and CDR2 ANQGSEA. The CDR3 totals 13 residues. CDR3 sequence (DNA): TGCAGCGTTGCGGGACAGGGGTTGGACGAGCAGTACTTC. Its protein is CSVAGQGLDEQYF.

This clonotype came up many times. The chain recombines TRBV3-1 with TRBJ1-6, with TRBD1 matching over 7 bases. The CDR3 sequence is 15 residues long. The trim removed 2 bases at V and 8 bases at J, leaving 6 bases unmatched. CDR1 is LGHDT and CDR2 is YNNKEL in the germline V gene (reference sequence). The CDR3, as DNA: TGTGCCAGCAGCCAAACAGGGGTACGGGATTCACCCCTCCACTTT. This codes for CASSQTGVRDSPLHF.

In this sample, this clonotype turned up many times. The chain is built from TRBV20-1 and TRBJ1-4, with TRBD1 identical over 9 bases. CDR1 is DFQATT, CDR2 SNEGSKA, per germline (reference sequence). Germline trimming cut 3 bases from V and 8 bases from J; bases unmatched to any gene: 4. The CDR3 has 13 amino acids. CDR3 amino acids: CSASGDREEKLFF. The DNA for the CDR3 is TGCAGTGCTAGTGGGGACAGGGAAGAAAAACTGTTTTTT.

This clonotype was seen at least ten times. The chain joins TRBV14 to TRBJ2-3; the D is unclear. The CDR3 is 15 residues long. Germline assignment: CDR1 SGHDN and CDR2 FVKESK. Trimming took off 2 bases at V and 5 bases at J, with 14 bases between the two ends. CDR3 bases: TGTGCCAGCAGCCAATTGGGCGCCGGTGGAGATACGCAGTATTTT. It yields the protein CASSQLGAGGDTQYF. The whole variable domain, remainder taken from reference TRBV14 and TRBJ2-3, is EAGVTQFPSHSVIEKGQTVTLRCDPISGHDNLYWYRRVMGKEIKFLLHFVKESKQDESGMPNNRFLAERTGGTYSTLKVQPAELEDSGVYFCASSQLGAGGDTQYFGPGTRLTVL.

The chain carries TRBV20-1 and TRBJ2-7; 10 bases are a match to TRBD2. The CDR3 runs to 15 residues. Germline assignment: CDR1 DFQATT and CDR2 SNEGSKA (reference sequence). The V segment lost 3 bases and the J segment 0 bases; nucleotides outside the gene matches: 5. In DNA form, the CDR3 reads TGCAGTGCTAGCGATAGCGGGGGGTACTCCTACGAGCAGTACTTC. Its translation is CSASDSGGYSYEQYF.